This TCR beta chain was sequenced for a study of cytomegalovirus exposure and HLA in healthy donors. Notes on the study in general: Near-uniform donor sequencing depth was presumed by presence/absence analyses.

Trimming took off 3 bases at V and 8 bases at J, with 16 bases between the two ends. The CDR3 length is 15 residues. The germline V gene encodes CDR1 SGHTA and CDR2 FQGNSA. Comments on this clone: Its antigen is as yet unknown.

A multiplex PCR was run with 60 Vbeta primers and 13 Jbeta primers. Only in-frame clones appear in the TCRdb table, and some are missing; sequencing was by immunoSEQ multiplex PCR. The sample records tens of thousands of clones, about three quarters being singletons. The TCR originated in a male donor in good health and CMV-seronegative. Sequencing was carried out using PBMCs. The V gene is TRBV7-2, the J gene TRBJ1-4, with D possibly TRBD1 on 5 matching bases. CDR3 sequence reads: CASSFDIGPGEKLFF. The CDR3 DNA follows: TGTGCCAGCAGCTTTGATATTGGTCCAGGGGAAAAACTGTTTTTT. Filled out from reference TRBV7-2 and TRBJ1-4, the complete variable domain reads GAGVSQSPSNKVTEKGKDVELRCDPISGHTALYWYRQSLGQGLEFLIYFQGNSAPDKSGLPSDRFSAERTGGSVSTLTIQRTQQEDSAVYLCASSFDIGPGEKLFFGSGTQLSVL.